What follows are 20 T cell receptor beta chains derived from one specimen sequenced in a study of OX40 agonist ivuxolimab in advanced cancers. TCRdb's copy holds only in-frame clones and misses some; the assay was immunoSEQ multiplex PCR. This table has about 92,000 clones, 84% appearing once. The sample here was CD4+ or CD8+ T cells sorted from blood, taken in a trial of the OX40 agonist ivuxolimab. These receptors were obtained from an adult with an advanced solid tumor such as melanoma, head and neck, liver or kidney cancer.

The chain links TRBV2 to TRBJ1-1, with 9 bases identical to TRBD1. The germline gives CDR1 SNHLY, CDR2 FYNNEI. CDR3 size: 14 residues. J lost 0 bases, V lost 7 bases, and 3 bases had no gene match. Here the CDR3 DNA reads TGTGCCAGCATTAACAGGGGGCTGAACACTGAAGCTTTCTTT. The encoded protein is CASINRGLNTEAFF.

The V gene is TRBV19, the J gene TRBJ1-2; a weak D match, TRBD1 (5 bases). The CDR3 contains 14 residues. V dropped 3 bases and J dropped 0 bases, with 8 bases sitting between them. Germline values: CDR1 LNHDA, CDR2 SQIVND (reference sequence). The CDR3 DNA reads as TGTGCCAGTAGTATGACAGCAACTAACTATGGCTACACCTTC. This translates into CASSMTATNYGYTF.

The rearrangement uses TRBV10-2 and TRBJ2-1, with a possible D match to TRBD2 (7 bases). CDR1 is WSHSY and CDR2 is SAAADI in the germline V gene. CDR3 length: 15 amino acids. Trimming took off 8 bases at V and 6 bases at J, with 20 bases between the two ends. Here the CDR3 DNA reads TGCGCCAGCGGCCCAGGGGAGGGATTCACCAATGAGCAGTTCTTC. It encodes CASGPGEGFTNEQFF.

The chain combines TRBV7-9 with TRBJ1-1; D uncertain. This CDR3 has 15 residues. Germline V gene sequence: CDR1 SEHNR, CDR2 FQNEAQ (reference sequence). Trimming pared 5 bases from V and 5 bases from J, leaving 18 bases between. In nucleotides, the CDR3 is TGTGCCAGCAGCCCAGGTGTGATTACGGGAACTGAAGCTTTCTTT. It yields the protein CASSPGVITGTEAFF. Together with reference TRBV7-9 and TRBJ1-1, the CDR3 gives the full variable domain: DTGVSQNPRHKITKRGQNVTFRCDPISEHNRLYWYRQTLGQGPEFLTYFQNEAQLEKSRLLSDRFSAERPKGSFSTLEIQRTEQGDSAMYLCASSPGVITGTEAFFGQGTRLTVV.

V and J are TRBV11-2 and TRBJ2-3, with unresolved D. The germline V and J ends were trimmed by 5 bases and 4 bases, with 10 bases remaining between them. This CDR3 spans 13 amino acids. CDR1 is SGHAT, CDR2 FQNNGV, per germline. CDR3 sequence: CASSTLSADTQYF. The CDR3, as DNA: TGTGCCAGCAGCACCCTCAGCGCAGATACGCAGTATTTT.

The V gene is TRBV6-5, the J gene TRBJ1-2; D unclear. The germline CDR1 and CDR2 sequences are MNHEY and SVGAGI. The CDR3 spans 14 residues. V gave up 0 bases and J gave up 6 bases, with 11 bases separating them. CDR3: CASSYSMEDHGYTF. The CDR3 DNA reads as TGTGCCAGCAGTTACTCGATGGAGGACCATGGCTACACCTTC.

J is TRBJ1-2 and V is TRBV5-4, with TRBD1 matching over 7 bases. J lost 8 bases, V lost 2 bases, and 6 bases had no gene match. This CDR3 is 13 amino acids long. Germline lookup yields CDR1 SGHNT and CDR2 YYREEE (reference sequence). CDR3 DNA: TGTGCCAGCAGCTTTGCAGGGGGGCTAGGCTACACCTTC. This encodes CASSFAGGLGYTF.

The rearrangement links TRBV12-5 to TRBJ2-5; D is tentatively TRBD1 or TRBD2 (6 bases each). Germline V gene sequence: CDR1 LGHNT, CDR2 FRNRAP. V lost 2 bases, J lost 1 base, and 14 bases lay in between. This CDR3 spans 16 amino acids. The CDR3 loop is CASGLSWGAPQETQYF. For the CDR3, the DNA is TGTGCTAGTGGTTTGTCATGGGGGGCGCCCCAAGAGACCCAGTACTTC.

This clone showed up just a few times. This chain joins TRBV12-5 and TRBJ2-3; D possibly corresponds to TRBD2 (6 bases). V was cut by 1 base and J by 0 bases, with 8 bases left in between. Germline loops: CDR1 LGHNT, CDR2 FRNRAP. This CDR3 has 15 residues. The CDR3: CASGLGLDSTDTQYF. The CDR3, as DNA: TGTGCTAGTGGTTTGGGACTAGACAGCACAGATACGCAGTATTTT.

The J gene is TRBJ2-7, the V gene TRBV4-1, with 10 positions matching TRBD1. V trimming: 4 bases; J trimming: 5 bases; junction bases outside the gene matches: 26. The length of the CDR3 is 21 residues. The V gene's germline CDR1 is MGHRA and CDR2 YSYEKL. This chain's CDR3 is CASSRTLVTGGAPPGFHEQYF. CDR3 DNA sequence: TGCGCCAGCAGCCGAACCTTGGTGACAGGGGGCGCTCCCCCGGGTTTCCACGAGCAGTACTTC.

The CDR3 DNA reads TGCAGCGTTGCGGCAGGTTACACTGAAGCTTTCTTT. Protein sequence: CSVAAGYTEAFF. J is TRBJ1-1 and V is TRBV29-1; no firm D call. The CDR3 consists of 12 residues. The ends were cut back, 4 bases at V and 3 bases at J, with 9 bases in the middle. The V gene's germline CDR1 is SQVTM and CDR2 ANQGSEA.

As DNA, the CDR3 is TGTGCCAGCAGGCCCGGGGGGCAGGGGGCTAATGAGCAGTTCTTC. The encoded protein is CASRPGGQGANEQFF. The rearrangement links TRBV6-5 to TRBJ2-1; maybe TRBD1 (8 bases). The germline V and J ends were trimmed by 6 bases and 7 bases, with 19 bases remaining between them. The CDR3 consists of 15 residues. Germline lookup yields CDR1 MNHEY and CDR2 SVGAGI.

The V call is TRBV6-5, the J call TRBJ1-1, with D perhaps matching TRBD1 (5 bases). The CDR3 length is 13 residues. Germline V lookup: CDR1 MNHEY, CDR2 SVGAGI. V was shortened by 3 bases and J by 4 bases, with 9 bases between the two germline ends. CDR3 coding DNA: TGTGCCAGCAGTTATGCCAGGGTCACTGAAGCTTTCTTT. As protein: CASSYARVTEAFF.

The CDR3 spells CASSPGGTPAYEQYF. For the CDR3, the DNA is TGTGCCAGCTCACCCGGAGGGACACCAGCCTACGAGCAGTACTTC. This chain uses TRBV18 with TRBJ2-7, with D possibly being TRBD1 or TRBD2 (6 bases each). Trimming removed 3 bases at V and 2 bases at J, with 14 bases between. CDR3 length: 15 amino acids. In germline, CDR1 is KGHSH, CDR2 LQKENI.

CDR3 coding DNA: TGTGCCAGCAGCCTCGGACAAGGCCTACACGAGCAGTACTTC. Protein: CASSLGQGLHEQYF. The J gene is TRBJ2-7, the V gene TRBV7-2; possible D gene TRBD1, 5 bases. This CDR3 has 14 residues. Germline V gene lookup returns CDR1 SGHTA and CDR2 FQGNSA. V was trimmed by 5 bases and J by 5 bases, leaving 16 bases between them.

This chain links TRBV19 with TRBJ1-2; D is uncertain. With 0 bases removed from V and 4 bases from J, the gap between germline ends came to 12 bases. Per germline, CDR1 LNHDA and CDR2 SQIVND (reference sequence). The CDR3 loop spans 15 amino acids. The CDR3 DNA follows: TGTGCCAGTAGTATAGATCCCCTAACCGTCTATGGCTACACCTTC. Its translation is CASSIDPLTVYGYTF.

The chain combines TRBV27 with TRBJ2-5; D is perhaps TRBD2 (6 bases). TRBJ2-7 explains the end of the DNA better; the J call may be wrong. From germline, CDR1 is MNHEY and CDR2 SMNVEV (reference sequence). The CDR3 is made up of 14 amino acids. For the CDR3, the DNA is TGTGCCAGCTATCAGGAGGGACGCTCCTACGAGCAGTACTTC. The encoded protein is CASYQEGRSYEQYF.

The chain joins TRBV9 to TRBJ2-2; 8 nucleotides align to TRBD2. The CDR3 contains 16 residues. In germline, CDR1 is SGDLS, CDR2 YYNGEE. V gave up 2 bases and J gave up 5 bases; unmatched junction bases: 8. The CDR3: CASSVLSGGRTGELFF. The CDR3 DNA reads TGTGCCAGCAGCGTCCTTTCGGGCGGGAGGACCGGGGAGCTGTTTTTT.

The chain links TRBV7-2 to TRBJ1-3, with D tentatively TRBD1 (6 bases). Trimming took off 1 base at V and 2 bases at J, with 9 bases between the two ends. CDR3 size: 15 residues. Germline V gives CDR1 SGHTA, CDR2 FQGNSA. The CDR3 DNA sequence: TGTGCCAGCAGCTTAGGGGCAGGGGCTGGAAACACCATATATTTT. Residues: CASSLGAGAGNTIYF.

This chain uses TRBV9 with TRBJ2-7, with 7 bases matching TRBD2. Germline trimming cut 1 base from V and 4 bases from J; bases unmatched to any gene: 5. The CDR3 extends over 14 amino acids. Germline CDR1 SGDLS, CDR2 YYNGEE. In DNA form, the CDR3 reads TGTGCCAGCAGCGTAACAACGGGAGGTTACGAGCAGTACTTC. This encodes CASSVTTGGYEQYF.